The sequence of this TCR beta chain was determined in a study of blood T cells in healthy people across ages. Broader study findings: Strongly correlated with naive T cell percentage was TCR beta diversity.

Next came a second PCR, run for about 6 to 12 cycles, which used a sample-barcoded 5' primer along with a J-beta primer mix. A template-switch adaptor that had 12 random nucleotides put a tag on each cDNA molecule. TCRdb re-called the 5' RACE reads through MiXCR, storing one row per CDR3 protein. The table includes approximately 1,000,000 distinct CDR3 sequences, approximately 38% detected once. Concerning this clonotype itself: Its specificity is not known.

Each individual donor underwent a draw of ten milliliters of peripheral blood. Every sample had a minimum of 6 million PBMCs isolated. CDR1 LGHNA and CDR2 YSLEER come from the germline V gene. The CDR3 is 15 residues long. V dropped 2 bases and J dropped 2; count of bases not matched to a gene: 4. Input material: blood. The source is a man between 18 and 35 years old in good health. J is TRBJ1-2 and V is TRBV4-3; 8 bases line up with TRBD1. This CDR3 is CASSQQGAENYGYTF. CDR3 sequence (DNA): TGCGCCAGCAGCCAACAGGGGGCAGAAAACTATGGCTACACCTTC.